This T cell receptor beta chain is drawn from a study of OX40 agonist ivuxolimab in advanced cancers. Study details: Of the participants, 40% had some prior anti-PD-1, anti-PD-L1 or anti-CTLA-4 therapy, which was allowed. Overall study results and limits: The study observed clonal expansion of CD4+ and CD8+ blood T cells by week 6 at 0.1 to 3.0 mg/kg.

The method was immunoSEQ multiplex PCR; TCRdb's version includes in-frame clones alone and lacks a portion of them. This repertoire shows around 55,000 clones, around 85% found once; its top ten account for about an eighth. Systemic immunosuppression or autoimmune disease history was grounds to exclude patients. The investigators sampled blood at baseline, at cycle 4 day 1, and at cycle 7 day 1. As for this clone: What it binds is not known.

The receptor was isolated from an adult with an advanced solid tumor such as melanoma, head and neck, liver or kidney cancer. This specimen was CD4+ or CD8+ T cells sorted from blood, taken in a trial of the OX40 agonist ivuxolimab.

The CDR3 DNA reads as TGTGCCAGCAGGACCCTAGGAAATGGCTACACCTTC. It codes for CASRTLGNGYTF. The chain has TRBV28 and TRBJ1-2; D gene uncertain. V was clipped by 6 bases and J by 6 bases, with 11 bases between them. The CDR3 has 12 residues. The germline V gene has CDR1 MDHEN and CDR2 SYDVKM.